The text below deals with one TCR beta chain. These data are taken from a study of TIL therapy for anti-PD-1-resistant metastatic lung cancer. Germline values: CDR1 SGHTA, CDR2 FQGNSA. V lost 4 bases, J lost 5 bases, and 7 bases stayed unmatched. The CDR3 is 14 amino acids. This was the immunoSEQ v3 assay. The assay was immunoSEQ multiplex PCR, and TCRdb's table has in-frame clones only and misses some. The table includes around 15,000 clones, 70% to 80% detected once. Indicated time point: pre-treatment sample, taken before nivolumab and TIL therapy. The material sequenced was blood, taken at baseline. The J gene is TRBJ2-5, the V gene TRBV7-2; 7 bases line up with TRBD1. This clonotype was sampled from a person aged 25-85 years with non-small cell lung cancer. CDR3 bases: TGTGCCAGCAGCTCCGGGACAGTAGGGGAGACCCAGTACTTC. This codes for CASSSGTVGETQYF.